This T cell receptor beta chain was documented in a study of CD8 T cells in Susac syndrome. The patients serving as multiple sclerosis controls were treatment-naive. They had stable or active relapsing-remitting disease and fulfilled revised McDonald criteria. Random-hexamer reverse transcription was applied to about 0.5 to 1 ug RNA. Multiplex PCR with immunoSEQ amplified the TCR beta CDR3 across 54 Vbeta and 13 Jbeta. TCRdb reprocessed the immunoSEQ multiplex PCR reads via MiXCR and lists one record per CDR3 protein. The sample lists around 200,000 distinct CDR3 sequences; 85% to 95% were seen once. The length of the CDR3 is 12 residues. V was pared by 1 base and J by 2 bases, with 0 bases between. Germline loops: CDR1 LNHDA, CDR2 SQIVND (reference sequence).

This chain joins TRBV19 and TRBJ2-4; D call uncertain. Sequences were obtained from CD4+ T cells from PBMCs. This TCR came from a human donor with multiple sclerosis. The CDR3 bases are TGTGCCAGTAGTATAGCCAAAAACATTCAGTACTTC. It encodes CASSIAKNIQYF.